This is a list of T cell receptor beta chains from one sample in a study of stem cell transplantation in POMP-related autoinflammatory disease. Clones were sequenced by immunoSEQ multiplex PCR, and TCRdb holds only the in-frame ones, with some missing. This sample carries 8,000 to 10,000 clones, 91% of them seen once, and the ten largest clones take 2.5% to 3%. The specimen comprised CD8+ T cells from PBMCs, sampled before stem cell transplantation. Source of these receptors: a human donor with POMP-related autoinflammation and immune dysregulation (PRAID). CDR3s include the opening cysteine and the closing phenylalanine or tryptophan. The D gene is left open where the match is weak. Rows may omit the clone size; those that give it use once, few, many or a size class.

TRBD1	TRBV7-6	TRBJ2-3	-	CASSLGGTGSTDTQYF	TGTGCCAGCAGCTTAGGAGGGACAGGGTCCACAGATACGCAGTATTTT
-	TRBV4-1	TRBJ2-2	-	CASSQAKGANTGELFF	TGCGCCAGCAGCCAAGCCAAGGGGGCGAACACCGGGGAGCTGTTTTTT
-	TRBV4-1	TRBJ2-1	-	CASSQAGFEQFF	TGCGCCAGCAGCCAAGCGGGGTTTGAGCAGTTCTTC
-	TRBV5-1	TRBJ1-6	-	CASSLEPGQIIRNSPLHF	TGCGCCAGCAGCTTGGAACCCGGACAGATTATTAGGAATTCACCCCTCCACTTT
-	TRBV6-5	TRBJ1-5	-	CASSGHPNQPQHF	TGTGCCAGCAGTGGGCACCCGAATCAGCCCCAGCATTTT
-	TRBV15	TRBJ1-5	-	CATSTDRTDGGQPQHF	TGTGCCACCAGCACCGACCGGACCGACGGCGGTCAGCCCCAGCATTTT
-	TRBV18	TRBJ1-5	-	CASSYRVSQPQHF	TGTGCCAGCTCGTACAGGGTTAGTCAGCCCCAGCATTTT
TRBD2	TRBV11-2	TRBJ2-1	-	CASSSDLTSGNYNEQFF	TGTGCCAGCAGCTCTGACCTGACTAGCGGGAACTACAATGAGCAGTTCTTC
TRBD1	TRBV29-1	TRBJ2-1	-	CSASPDRGYNEQFF	TGCAGCGCTTCCCCAGACAGGGGTTATAATGAGCAGTTCTTC
-	TRBV27	TRBJ2-5	-	CARDRETQYF	TGTGCCAGAGATCGGGAGACCCAGTACTTC
-	TRBV1	TRBJ1-6	-	CTSSPGTGHSPLHF	TGCACCAGCAGCCCCGGGACAGGGCATTCACCCCTCCACTTT
-	TRBV19	TRBJ1-1	-	CASSIPRGMNTEAFF	TGTGCCAGTAGTATCCCAAGGGGGATGAACACTGAAGCTTTCTTT
-	TRBV27	TRBJ1-6	-	CASSTGVNSPLHF	TGTGCCAGCAGTACAGGCGTCAATTCACCCCTCCACTTT
-	TRBV7-9	TRBJ1-1	-	CASSDTGPRAFF	TGTGCCAGCAGCGACACGGGCCCCCGGGCTTTCTTT
TRBD2	TRBV2	TRBJ2-1	-	CASRESGRAPNEQFF	TGTGCCAGCAGAGAGAGCGGGAGGGCCCCCAATGAGCAGTTCTTC
-	TRBV9	TRBJ2-7	-	CASSGGAGGAYEQYF	TGTGCCAGCAGCGGAGGGGCAGGCGGGGCATACGAGCAGTACTTC
TRBD2	TRBV13	TRBJ2-7	-	CASSLAGGPNEQYF	TGTGCCAGCAGCTTAGCGGGAGGGCCCAACGAGCAGTACTTC
-	TRBV5-6	TRBJ2-5	-	CASSPGGGAQYF	TGTGCCAGCAGCCCGGGCGGCGGGGCCCAGTACTTC
-	TRBV6-5	TRBJ2-1	-	CASSSGREQFF	TGTGCCAGCAGTTCCGGGAGAGAGCAGTTCTTC
TRBD2	TRBV6-5	TRBJ2-7	-	CASSLAGAPYEQYF	TGTGCCAGCAGTTTAGCGGGAGCCCCCTACGAGCAGTACTTC
-	TRBV6-1	TRBJ1-1	-	CASSGGGSEAFF	TGTGCCAGCAGCGGGGGGGGCAGTGAAGCTTTCTTT
TRBD1	TRBV28	TRBJ1-1	-	CASSYLPGGTEAFF	TGTGCCAGCAGTTACCTCCCAGGGGGCACTGAAGCTTTCTTT
TRBD1	TRBV28	TRBJ2-1	-	CASSWDSSYNEQFF	TGTGCCAGCAGTTGGGACAGTTCCTACAATGAGCAGTTCTTC
-	TRBV9	TRBJ2-1	-	CASSSGVGWNEQFF	TGTGCCAGCAGCTCCGGAGTAGGGTGGAATGAGCAGTTCTTC
-	TRBV7-9	TRBJ2-2	-	CASSPVDTGELFF	TGTGCCAGCAGCCCTGTGGACACCGGGGAGCTGTTTTTT
-	TRBV11-1	TRBJ1-1	-	CASSQGRITEAFF	TGTGCCAGCAGCCAGGGACGGATCACTGAAGCTTTCTTT
-	TRBV2	TRBJ2-1	-	CASSEARGANNEQFF	TGTGCCAGCAGTGAAGCTCGAGGGGCGAACAATGAGCAGTTCTTC
-	TRBV9	TRBJ1-1	few	CASSGTGEGAEAFF	TGTGCCAGCAGCGGGACTGGTGAGGGCGCTGAAGCTTTCTTT
-	TRBV5-5	TRBJ1-2	-	CASSAGDTNYGYTF	TGTGCCAGCAGCGCAGGGGACACTAACTATGGCTACACCTTC
-	TRBV30	TRBJ1-4	-	CATERADVNDELFF	TGTGCCACCGAACGGGCAGATGTAAATGATGAACTGTTTTTT
-	TRBV6-6	TRBJ2-3	-	CASKSLDHTQYF	TGTGCCAGCAAATCCCTAGACCATACGCAGTATTTT
-	TRBV28	TRBJ1-4	once	CASSLPGLNEKLFF	TGTGCCAGCAGTCTTCCGGGCCTTAATGAAAAACTGTTTTTT
-	TRBV4-1	TRBJ2-7	-	CASSHQLGVPYEQYF	TGCGCCAGCAGCCACCAACTAGGGGTTCCGTACGAGCAGTACTTC
-	TRBV4-1	TRBJ1-1	-	CASSTSTVLNTEAFF	TGCGCCAGCAGCACCTCGACAGTCTTGAACACTGAAGCTTTCTTT
TRBD1	TRBV4-2	TRBJ1-6	-	CASSHVTPGTGYSPLHF	TGTGCCAGCAGCCATGTAACTCCCGGGACAGGGTATTCACCCCTCCACTTT
-	TRBV7-9	TRBJ2-7	-	CASSQPGAYEQYF	TGTGCCAGCAGCCAACCAGGGGCCTACGAGCAGTACTTC
-	TRBV10-2	TRBJ2-1	-	CASSEYRGTRYNEQFF	TGCGCCAGCAGTGAGTACCGCGGGACGAGGTACAATGAGCAGTTCTTC
-	TRBV13	TRBJ2-5	once	CASSLEGRQETQYF	TGTGCCAGCAGCTTAGAGGGCAGACAAGAGACCCAGTACTTC
-	TRBV27	TRBJ2-7	-	CASSLRGIRSYEQYF	TGTGCCAGCAGTTTAAGGGGGATCCGCTCCTACGAGCAGTACTTC